A single sample gave rise to the 27 T cell receptor beta chains below, sequenced in a study of CD8 T cells in Susac syndrome. Random hexamers were used to reverse transcribe about 0.45 to 1 ug of RNA. TCRdb recomputed calls from the immunoSEQ multiplex PCR reads with MiXCR, one row per CDR3 protein. This sample yields fewer than 350,000 distinct CDR3 sequences, of which around 91% are seen a single time; approximately 0.18% belongs to the top ten. The sample was CD8+ T cells from PBMCs. These receptors all come from a human donor with multiple sclerosis.

The V call is TRBV5-6, the J call TRBJ2-1, with TRBD2 matching 7 bases. Germline V gene data show CDR1 as SGHDT and CDR2 as YYEEEE. The CDR3 length is 14 residues. Losses at the gene ends were 3 bases for V and 3 bases for J; bases not matched to a gene: 3. The CDR3: CASSYPSGYNEQFF. In DNA form, the CDR3 reads TGTGCCAGCAGCTACCCTAGCGGCTACAATGAGCAGTTCTTC.

V and J are TRBV2 and TRBJ2-2, with TRBD1 as a possible D gene (5 bases). This CDR3 spans 15 amino acids. The V gene lost 2 bases and the J gene lost 5 bases, with 12 bases spanning the gap. CDR1 is SNHLY and CDR2 is FYNNEI in the germline V gene. The CDR3 here is CASSERRGWTGELFF. The CDR3 nucleotides are TGTGCCAGCAGTGAACGAAGGGGTTGGACCGGGGAGCTGTTTTTT.

CDR3 nucleotide sequence: TGTGCCAGCAGCACAACAGGGGAGACCCAGTACTTC. Translated: CASSTTGETQYF. V and J are TRBV28 and TRBJ2-5; tentative D call: TRBD1 (6 bases). The germline V gene encodes CDR1 MDHEN and CDR2 SYDVKM. Trimming took 6 bases from V and 5 from J, leaving 10 bases between them. This CDR3 has 12 amino acids. Full variable domain (rest looked up from reference TRBV28 and TRBJ2-5): DVKVTQSSRYLVKRTGEKVFLECVQDMDHENMFWYRQDPGLGLRLIYFSYDVKMKEKGDIPEGYSVSREKKERFSLILESASTNQTSMYLCASSTTGETQYFGPGTRLLVL.

This chain uses TRBV29-1 with TRBJ1-5, with TRBD1 identical over 8 bases. Losses at the gene ends were 7 bases for V and 2 bases for J; bases not matched to a gene: 7. Germline V CDR1 and CDR2: SQVTM, ANQGSEA. The CDR3 length is 14 residues. The CDR3 bases are TGCAGCGCCTCGACAGGGGTCGGCAATCAGCCCCAGCATTTT. Translated: CSASTGVGNQPQHF.

The genes are TRBV7-9 and TRBJ2-7, with a tentative D call TRBD1 (7 bases). Between the trimmed V and J ends, which lost 5 bases and 6 bases, there was a span of 20 bases. The CDR3 length is 15 residues. From germline, CDR1 is SEHNR and CDR2 FQNEAQ (reference sequence). The CDR3: CASSPLGQGGLEQYF. The CDR3 coding sequence is TGTGCCAGCAGCCCGTTGGGGCAGGGGGGTCTCGAGCAGTACTTC.

With regard to this clonotype: A read error may account for a junction end that differs from germline. The chain combines TRBV7-9 with TRBJ1-5, with D possibly matching TRBD1 (5 bases). Looked up from germline, CDR1 is SEHNR and CDR2 is FQNEAQ (reference sequence). This CDR3 has 14 amino acids. In nucleotides, the CDR3 is TGTGCCAGCAGCGACGGGACGGGGAATCAGCTCCAGCATTTT. This gives the protein CASSDGTGNQLQHF.

CDR3 loop: CASSERLAEGRAYNEQFF. CDR3 DNA sequence: TGTGCCAGCAGTGAAAGACTAGCGGAGGGGCGTGCCTACAATGAGCAGTTCTTC. This chain uses TRBV2 with TRBJ2-1, with TRBD2 matching over 9 bases. The germline gives CDR1 SNHLY, CDR2 FYNNEI. Trimming took 2 bases from V and 2 from J; bases not matched to a gene: 10. The CDR3 is made up of 18 amino acids.

The V gene is TRBV5-8, the J gene TRBJ1-1, with D unclear. Germline assignment: CDR1 SGHTS and CDR2 YDEGEE. V lost 1 base to trimming and J lost 4 bases, with 5 bases between them. CDR3 length: 12 amino acids. This chain's CDR3 is CASSLQVTEAFF. CDR3 in DNA: TGTGCCAGCAGCTTGCAGGTCACTGAAGCTTTCTTT.

The gene calls are TRBV4-2 and TRBJ2-5; D assignment may be TRBD1 or TRBD2 (6 bases each). This CDR3 region has 14 residues. Trimming shortened V by 1 base and J by 5 bases, and 11 bases separated the two germline ends. Per germline, CDR1 LGHNA and CDR2 YNFKEQ. CDR3 nucleotides: TGTGCCAGCAGCCAAGGACAGGAGGGGGAGACCCAGTACTTC. Its translation: CASSQGQEGETQYF.

The chain uses TRBV2 and TRBJ2-7; 7 nucleotides match TRBD1. This CDR3 comprises 15 residues. The germline V gene encodes CDR1 SNHLY and CDR2 FYNNEI. The V segment lost 8 bases and the J segment 4 bases; nucleotides outside the gene matches: 14. CDR3 residues: CASVSLGTDYYEQYF. CDR3 DNA: TGTGCCAGCGTCTCCCTCGGGACAGACTATTACGAGCAGTACTTC.

This sequence joins TRBV7-8 and TRBJ2-2; no reliable D call. CDR3 length: 14 residues. The V end was cut by 5 bases, the J end by 7 bases, with 14 bases between. Germline V gives CDR1 SGHVS, CDR2 FQNEAQ. CDR3 residues: CASSPPDGGGELFF. In nucleotides, the CDR3 is TGTGCCAGCAGCCCCCCGGACGGTGGCGGGGAGCTGTTTTTT.

The chain carries TRBV10-3 and TRBJ2-7; D ambiguous. This CDR3 is 14 amino acids long. Per the germline V gene, CDR1 is ENHRY and CDR2 is SYGVKD. V was pared by 4 bases and J by 5 bases, with 15 bases between. DNA for the CDR3: TGTGCCATCAGTGGGTTGCAAGACCCCCACGAGCAGTACTTC. Amino acid sequence: CAISGLQDPHEQYF.

V gene TRBV6-5 combines with J gene TRBJ2-7; D gene uncertain. This CDR3 is 15 amino acids long. V was trimmed by 2 bases and J by 0 bases, leaving 11 bases between them. Germline lookup yields CDR1 MNHEY and CDR2 SVGAGI. DNA for the CDR3: TGTGCCAGCAGTTACGAAGGGTCGGGCTCCTACGAGCAGTACTTC. It yields the protein CASSYEGSGSYEQYF.

The chain carries TRBV19 and TRBJ2-1; 12 bases line up with TRBD2. CDR3 length equals 15 residues. The germline V gene encodes CDR1 LNHDA and CDR2 SQIVND (reference sequence). After removal of 7 bases from V and 8 bases from J, the junction contained 9 bases not matched to a gene. The CDR3 bases are TGTGCCAGTATATCAGGGCTAGCGGGGGGGCATGAGCAGTTCTTC. Residues: CASISGLAGGHEQFF.

The CDR3 sequence: CASSLQAGGGTDTQYF. The CDR3 bases are TGTGCCAGCAGCCTCCAAGCGGGAGGGGGCACAGATACGCAGTATTTT. The chain links TRBV6-2 or TRBV6-3 to TRBJ2-3; 10 bases are a match to TRBD2. J lost 1 base, V lost 6 bases, and 7 bases had no gene match. The CDR3 consists of 16 residues. The germline V gene encodes CDR1 MNHEY and CDR2 SVGEGT.

CDR3 protein: CASSLARGGGTGELFF. CDR3 sequence (DNA): TGTGCCAGCAGCTTAGCGAGGGGTGGAGGGACCGGGGAGCTGTTTTTT. The V call is TRBV7-6, the J call TRBJ2-2; tentative D call: TRBD2 (6 bases). Per germline, CDR1 SGHVS and CDR2 FNYEAQ. The CDR3 spans 16 residues. V shed 0 bases and J shed 5 bases, with 13 bases lying between them.

This rearrangement joins TRBV28 to TRBJ1-1; D may be TRBD1 (5 bases). V was cut by 1 base and J by 7 bases, with 7 bases left in between. Germline values: CDR1 MDHEN, CDR2 SYDVKM. The CDR3 covers 12 residues. CDR3 amino acids: CASSLYQGEAFF. The CDR3 coding sequence is TGTGCCAGCAGTTTATATCAGGGTGAAGCTTTCTTT.

The chain is built from TRBV9 and TRBJ2-1; 7 bases are a match to TRBD1. The germline V gene encodes CDR1 SGDLS and CDR2 YYNGEE. The CDR3 totals 16 residues. With V trimmed by 3 bases and J by 9 bases, 15 bases remained unmatched. The CDR3 loop reads CASSGGTGVHWGEQFF. The CDR3 nucleotides read TGTGCCAGCAGCGGCGGAACAGGGGTCCACTGGGGTGAGCAGTTCTTC.

This sequence joins TRBV7-9 and TRBJ2-2; 11 bases are shared with TRBD2. The CDR3 consists of 17 residues. The germline V gene has CDR1 SEHNR and CDR2 FQNEAQ (reference sequence). V gave up 10 bases and J gave up 1 base; unmatched junction bases: 11. CDR3 residues: CATSGGLADQNTGELFF. CDR3 nucleotides: TGTGCCACGAGCGGGGGACTAGCGGATCAGAACACCGGGGAGCTGTTTTTT.

This clonotype was seen once. CDR3 sequence reads: CASSVGDTPPYEQYF. DNA for the CDR3: TGTGCCAGCAGCGTAGGTGACACACCTCCCTACGAGCAGTACTTC. The V and J genes are TRBV9 and TRBJ2-7; the D is unclear. The CDR3 is 15 residues long. Trimming took 0 bases from V and 2 from J, leaving 12 bases between them. Germline lookup yields CDR1 SGDLS and CDR2 YYNGEE. The variable domain in full, completed from reference TRBV9 and TRBJ2-7, reads DSGVTQTPKHLITATGQRVTLRCSPRSGDLSVYWYQQSLDQGLQFLIQYYNGEERAKGNILERFSAQQFPDLHSELNLSSLELGDSALYFCASSVGDTPPYEQYFGPGTRLTVT.

V is TRBV27 and J is TRBJ2-7, with TRBD2 identical over 8 bases. Germline values: CDR1 MNHEY, CDR2 SMNVEV (reference sequence). V was pared by 6 bases and J by 1 base, with 8 bases of the junction left unmatched. The CDR3 has 15 amino acids. This CDR3 reads CASRRSGSNSYEQYF. The CDR3 DNA reads TGTGCCAGCAGAAGAAGCGGGAGTAATTCCTACGAGCAGTACTTC.

This chain uses TRBV27 with TRBJ2-5; unclear D gene. V lost 6 bases, J lost 2 bases, and 13 bases lay in between. The CDR3 length is 14 residues. Germline loops: CDR1 MNHEY, CDR2 SMNVEV (reference sequence). CDR3 sequence: CASRSGFSQETQYF. The CDR3 nucleotides are TGTGCCAGCAGGTCGGGCTTTTCACAAGAGACCCAGTACTTC.

V gene TRBV12-3 or TRBV12-4 combines with J gene TRBJ2-7; D remains ambiguous. Deletions cut 3 bases from V and 6 bases from J, with 9 bases between. The length of the CDR3 is 12 residues. The CDR3 is CASSFSGFEQYF. The CDR3 DNA sequence: TGTGCCAGCAGTTTTTCAGGCTTCGAGCAGTACTTC.

A single count supports this clonotype. This rearrangement joins TRBV30 to TRBJ2-2; 7 bases line up with TRBD2. Germline V gives CDR1 GTSNPN, CDR2 SVGIG (reference sequence). J gave up 6 bases and V 5 bases, and 15 bases lay outside the gene matches. The CDR3 covers 16 residues. The CDR3 DNA sequence: TGTGCCTGGGGGGGACTACCCAGCAGACTCTCCGGGGAGCTGTTTTTT. Protein: CAWGGLPSRLSGELFF.

The CDR3 DNA reads TGTGCCACCACCGTAGACAGGGGGGATGAAAAACTGTTTTTT. Protein: CATTVDRGDEKLFF. The chain carries TRBV15 and TRBJ1-4; 9 bases align to TRBD1. J was trimmed by 6 bases and V by 7 bases; bases with no gene match: 6. Germline V gives CDR1 LNHNV, CDR2 YYDKDF (reference sequence). This CDR3 comprises 14 residues.

This chain connects TRBV10-3 to TRBJ2-3; 9 bases align to TRBD1. Germline CDR1 reads ENHRY; CDR2 reads SYGVKD. Unmatched junction bases numbered 7, after V lost 6 bases and J lost 3 bases. The CDR3 contains 15 residues. The CDR3 DNA sequence: TGTGCCATCAGCCTACAGGGGGCTGAGACAGATACGCAGTATTTT. Its translation is CAISLQGAETDTQYF.

This chain connects TRBV4-1 to TRBJ2-4; no clear D. The CDR3 loop spans 15 amino acids. The ends were cut back, 6 bases at V and 0 bases at J, with 12 bases in the middle. Looked up from germline, CDR1 is MGHRA and CDR2 is YSYEKL. The CDR3 protein is CASSQLGLAKNIQYF. The DNA for the CDR3 is TGCGCCAGCAGTCAATTAGGGTTAGCCAAAAACATTCAGTACTTC.